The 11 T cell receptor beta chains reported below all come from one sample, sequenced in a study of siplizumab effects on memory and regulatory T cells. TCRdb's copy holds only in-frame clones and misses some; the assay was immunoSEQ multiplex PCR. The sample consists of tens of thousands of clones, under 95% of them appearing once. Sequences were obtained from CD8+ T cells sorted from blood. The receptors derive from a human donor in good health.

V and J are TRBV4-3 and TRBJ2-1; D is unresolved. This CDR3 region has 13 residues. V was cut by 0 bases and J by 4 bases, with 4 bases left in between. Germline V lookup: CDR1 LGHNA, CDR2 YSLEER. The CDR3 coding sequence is TGCGCCAGCAGCCAAGATGCGTACAATGAGCAGTTCTTC. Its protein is CASSQDAYNEQFF.

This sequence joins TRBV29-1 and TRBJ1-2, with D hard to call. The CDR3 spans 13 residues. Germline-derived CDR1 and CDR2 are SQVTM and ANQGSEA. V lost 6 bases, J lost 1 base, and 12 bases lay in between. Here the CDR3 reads CSVAGGNNYGYTF. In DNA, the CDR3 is TGCAGCGTCGCGGGCGGTAATAACTATGGCTACACCTTC.

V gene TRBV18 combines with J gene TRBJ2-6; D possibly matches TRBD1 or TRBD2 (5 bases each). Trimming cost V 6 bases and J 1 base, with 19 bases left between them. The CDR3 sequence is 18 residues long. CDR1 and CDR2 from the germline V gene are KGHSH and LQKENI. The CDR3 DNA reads TGTGCCAGCTCTCTGGGGACCAGTCCTCTGTCTGGGGCCAACGTCCTGACTTTC. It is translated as CASSLGTSPLSGANVLTF.

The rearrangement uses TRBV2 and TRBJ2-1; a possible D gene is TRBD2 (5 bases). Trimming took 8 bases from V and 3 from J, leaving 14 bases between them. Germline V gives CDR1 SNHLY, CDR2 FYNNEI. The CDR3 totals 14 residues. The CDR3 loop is CASGNTRNYNEQFF. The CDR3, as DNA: TGTGCCAGCGGGAATACTAGAAACTACAATGAGCAGTTCTTC.

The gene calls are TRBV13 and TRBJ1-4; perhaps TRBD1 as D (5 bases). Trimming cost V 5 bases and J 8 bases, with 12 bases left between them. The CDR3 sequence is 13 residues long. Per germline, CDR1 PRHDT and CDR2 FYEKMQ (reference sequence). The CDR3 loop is CASSMTAGEKLFF. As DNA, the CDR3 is TGTGCCAGCAGCATGACAGCGGGGGAAAAACTGTTTTTT.

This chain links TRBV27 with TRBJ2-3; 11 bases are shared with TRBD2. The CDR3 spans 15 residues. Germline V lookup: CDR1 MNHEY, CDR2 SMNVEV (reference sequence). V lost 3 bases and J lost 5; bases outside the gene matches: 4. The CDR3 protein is CASSFSGRALDTQYF. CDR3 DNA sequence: TGTGCCAGCAGTTTTAGCGGGAGGGCCTTAGATACGCAGTATTTT.

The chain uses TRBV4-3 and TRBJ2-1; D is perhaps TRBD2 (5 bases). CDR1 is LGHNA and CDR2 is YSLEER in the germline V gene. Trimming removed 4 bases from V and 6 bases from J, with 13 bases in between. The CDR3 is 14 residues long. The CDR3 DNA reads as TGCGCCAGCAGCCGGGATCTAGCATCCAATGAGCAGTTCTTC. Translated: CASSRDLASNEQFF.

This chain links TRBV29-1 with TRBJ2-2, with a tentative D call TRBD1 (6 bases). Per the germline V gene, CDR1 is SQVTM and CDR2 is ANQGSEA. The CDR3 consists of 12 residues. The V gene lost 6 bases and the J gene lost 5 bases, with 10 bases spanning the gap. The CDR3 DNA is TGCAGCGTCTACAGGGAAACCGGGGAGCTGTTTTTT. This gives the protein CSVYRETGELFF.

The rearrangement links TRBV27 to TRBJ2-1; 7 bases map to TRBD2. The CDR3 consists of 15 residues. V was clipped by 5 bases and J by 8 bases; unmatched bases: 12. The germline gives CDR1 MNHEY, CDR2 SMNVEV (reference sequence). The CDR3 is CASSPWGSGFDEQFF. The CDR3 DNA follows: TGTGCCAGCAGTCCCTGGGGTAGCGGGTTCGATGAGCAGTTCTTC.

CDR3 nucleotides: TGCAGCGCCCCCGTGGTAGGGGGAGGTGAAGAGACCCAGTACTTC. This encodes CSAPVVGGGEETQYF. V and J are TRBV29-1 and TRBJ2-5, with D possibly called TRBD1 or TRBD2 (6 bases each). This CDR3 comprises 15 residues. Trimming pared 7 bases from V and 3 bases from J, leaving 21 bases between. The V gene's germline CDR1 is SQVTM and CDR2 ANQGSEA.

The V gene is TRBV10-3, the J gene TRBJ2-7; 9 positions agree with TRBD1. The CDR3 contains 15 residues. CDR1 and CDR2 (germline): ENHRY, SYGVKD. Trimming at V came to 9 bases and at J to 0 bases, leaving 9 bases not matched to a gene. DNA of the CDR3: TGTGCCATAGAACCCGGGACAGGGAGCTCCTACGAGCAGTACTTC. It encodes CAIEPGTGSSYEQYF.